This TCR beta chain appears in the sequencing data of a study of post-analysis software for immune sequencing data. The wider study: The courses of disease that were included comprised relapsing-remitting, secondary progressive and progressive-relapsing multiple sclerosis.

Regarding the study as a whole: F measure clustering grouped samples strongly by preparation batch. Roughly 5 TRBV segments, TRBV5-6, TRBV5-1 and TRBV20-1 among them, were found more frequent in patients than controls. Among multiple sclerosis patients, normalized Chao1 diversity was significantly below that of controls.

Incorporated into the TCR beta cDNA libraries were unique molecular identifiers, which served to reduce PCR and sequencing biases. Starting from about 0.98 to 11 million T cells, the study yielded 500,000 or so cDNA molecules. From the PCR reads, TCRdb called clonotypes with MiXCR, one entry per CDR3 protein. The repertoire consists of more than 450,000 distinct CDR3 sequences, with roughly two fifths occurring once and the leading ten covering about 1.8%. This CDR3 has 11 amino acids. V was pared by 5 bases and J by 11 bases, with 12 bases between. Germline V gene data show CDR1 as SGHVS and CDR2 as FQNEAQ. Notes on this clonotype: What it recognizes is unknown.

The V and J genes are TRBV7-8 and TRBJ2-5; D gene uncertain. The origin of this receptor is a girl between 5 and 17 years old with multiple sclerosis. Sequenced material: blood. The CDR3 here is CASSRSLEQYF. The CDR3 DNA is TGTGCCAGCAGCCGCTCCCTGGAGCAGTACTTC.